A selection of T cell receptor beta chains follows, all from one sample in a study of T cell responses to AZD1222 COVID-19 vaccine. Some clones are missing from TCRdb's copy, which holds only in-frame ones; the method was immunoSEQ multiplex PCR. The sample holds around 120,000 clones; 80% to 90% are singletons and the top ten take approximately 1.7%. Sequenced material: peripheral blood, taken on day 0 of AZD1222 vaccination. These receptors came from an adult in good health. Each CDR3 is given with its conserved first and last residue.

j_call: TRBJ1-1; v_call: TRBV5-1; cdr3_aa: CASSLDLNTEAFF
j_call: TRBJ1-5; v_call: TRBV7-6; cdr3_aa: CASRLGSGSNQPQHF
j_call: TRBJ1-2; v_call: TRBV21-1; cdr3_aa: CASINTGGGSPSNYGYTF
j_call: TRBJ1-2; v_call: TRBV20-1; cdr3_aa: CSARGTVGYTF
j_call: TRBJ2-3; v_call: TRBV3-1/TRBV3-2; cdr3_aa: CASSPSHTSTDTQYF
j_call: TRBJ2-1; v_call: TRBV7-8; cdr3_aa: CASSLNPSEDEQFF
j_call: TRBJ1-6; v_call: TRBV2; cdr3_aa: CASTQRGDSPLHF
j_call: TRBJ2-7; v_call: TRBV30; cdr3_aa: CAWSGGLAGSEQYF
j_call: TRBJ1-4; v_call: TRBV9; cdr3_aa: CASSGGGSEKLFF
j_call: TRBJ2-6; v_call: TRBV5-5; cdr3_aa: CASNHHADSSGANVLTF
j_call: TRBJ1-6; v_call: TRBV18; cdr3_aa: CASSLNWGGLNSPLHF
j_call: TRBJ2-6; v_call: TRBV18; cdr3_aa: CASSPQSAVGANVLTF
j_call: TRBJ1-2; v_call: TRBV2; cdr3_aa: CASSEGQSNYGYTF
j_call: TRBJ2-7; v_call: TRBV12-3/TRBV12-4; cdr3_aa: CASSRQGRYEQYF
j_call: TRBJ2-7; v_call: TRBV19; cdr3_aa: CASSIVETGAEQYF
j_call: TRBJ2-7; v_call: TRBV29-1; cdr3_aa: CSVGLGQAYEQYF
j_call: TRBJ1-5; v_call: TRBV19; cdr3_aa: CASSIGRLKGGSNQPQHF
j_call: TRBJ2-7; v_call: TRBV6-2/TRBV6-3; cdr3_aa: CASSRLAGTSEQYF
j_call: TRBJ1-5; v_call: TRBV11-2; cdr3_aa: CASSPSAGGNQPQHF
j_call: TRBJ2-7; v_call: TRBV7-2; cdr3_aa: CASSLAVGGREQYF
j_call: TRBJ1-2; v_call: TRBV6-5; cdr3_aa: CASSYSRLYGYTF
j_call: TRBJ2-7; v_call: TRBV7-8; cdr3_aa: CASSLDTLYEQYF
j_call: TRBJ2-2; v_call: TRBV7-2; cdr3_aa: CASSFASPNTGELFF
j_call: TRBJ2-7; v_call: TRBV7-9; cdr3_aa: CASSPDSGQGVYEQYF
j_call: TRBJ2-5; v_call: TRBV19; cdr3_aa: CASTPTGTPQETQYF
j_call: TRBJ1-5; v_call: TRBV19; cdr3_aa: CASSPGTGFNQPQHF
j_call: TRBJ1-2; v_call: TRBV2; cdr3_aa: CASSLQGSGYGYTF
j_call: TRBJ1-3; v_call: TRBV5-5; cdr3_aa: CASSPGGGNTIYF
j_call: TRBJ1-6; v_call: TRBV11-1; cdr3_aa: CASSFSGTGGISPLHF
j_call: TRBJ1-4; v_call: TRBV28; cdr3_aa: CASRLPTGVNEKLFF
j_call: TRBJ2-7; v_call: TRBV11-2; cdr3_aa: CASSLVFKQGVYEQYF
j_call: TRBJ2-5; v_call: TRBV19; cdr3_aa: CASSIDGGLAGQETQYF
j_call: TRBJ1-3; v_call: TRBV6-2/TRBV6-3; cdr3_aa: CASSYGQSSGNTIYF
j_call: TRBJ2-7; v_call: TRBV27; cdr3_aa: CASSSPRYYEQYF
j_call: TRBJ2-7; v_call: TRBV3-1/TRBV3-2; cdr3_aa: CASSQGLVSNEQYF
j_call: TRBJ2-7; v_call: TRBV4-3; cdr3_aa: CASSQLPGQGGSEQYF
j_call: TRBJ2-5; v_call: TRBV18; cdr3_aa: CASSRDEPRETQYF
j_call: TRBJ2-7; v_call: TRBV3-1/TRBV3-2; cdr3_aa: CASSHSGKSYEQYF
j_call: TRBJ2-7; v_call: TRBV25-1; cdr3_aa: CASSDTFWYEQYF
j_call: TRBJ1-2; v_call: TRBV5-1; cdr3_aa: CASSLGGSNYGYTF
j_call: TRBJ1-5; v_call: TRBV4-2; cdr3_aa: CASSLQGSNQPQHF
j_call: TRBJ2-7; v_call: TRBV19; cdr3_aa: CASSDSGMSYEQYF
j_call: TRBJ2-3; v_call: TRBV5-1; cdr3_aa: CASSLEGSTDTQYF
j_call: TRBJ1-1; v_call: TRBV27; cdr3_aa: CASRSGTGDSFTEAFF
j_call: TRBJ2-3; v_call: TRBV29-1; cdr3_aa: CSVPPSEGLALTDTQYF
j_call: TRBJ1-2; v_call: TRBV7-9; cdr3_aa: CASSLETEGGYTF
j_call: TRBJ2-4; v_call: TRBV4-1; cdr3_aa: CASSSLFFNLKGGDIQYF
j_call: TRBJ1-2; v_call: TRBV19; cdr3_aa: CASSTTGTSLGYTF
j_call: TRBJ1-1; v_call: TRBV7-9; cdr3_aa: CASIMARGDAFF
j_call: TRBJ1-3; v_call: TRBV29-1; cdr3_aa: CSVLTGLNSGNTIYF
j_call: TRBJ2-4; v_call: TRBV27; cdr3_aa: CASSAGWPLAKNIQYF
j_call: TRBJ1-2; v_call: TRBV30; cdr3_aa: CAWSVLVNGYTF
j_call: TRBJ2-7; v_call: TRBV5-6; cdr3_aa: CASSSGPYEQYF
j_call: TRBJ2-1; v_call: TRBV7-2; cdr3_aa: CASSLALAGGNNEQFF
j_call: TRBJ2-5; v_call: TRBV7-3; cdr3_aa: CASSLNRGPGETQYF